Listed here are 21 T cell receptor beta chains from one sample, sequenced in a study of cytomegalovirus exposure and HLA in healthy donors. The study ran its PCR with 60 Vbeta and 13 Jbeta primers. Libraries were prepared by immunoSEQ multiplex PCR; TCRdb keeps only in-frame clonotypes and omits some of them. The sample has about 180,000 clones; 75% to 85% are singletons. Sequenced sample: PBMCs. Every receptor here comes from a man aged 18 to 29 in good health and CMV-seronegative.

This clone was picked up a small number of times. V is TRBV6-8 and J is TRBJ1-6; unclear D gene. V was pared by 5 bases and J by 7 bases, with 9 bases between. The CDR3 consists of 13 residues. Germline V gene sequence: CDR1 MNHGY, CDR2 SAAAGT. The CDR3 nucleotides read TGTGCCAGCAGTGACACTGGGAATTCACCCCTCCACTTT. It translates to CASSDTGNSPLHF.

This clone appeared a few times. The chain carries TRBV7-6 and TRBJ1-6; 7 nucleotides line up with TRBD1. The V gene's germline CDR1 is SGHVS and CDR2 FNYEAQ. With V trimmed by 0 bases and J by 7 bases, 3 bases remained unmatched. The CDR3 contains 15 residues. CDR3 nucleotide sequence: TGTGCCAGCAGCTTAGCGCCACAGGGGAATTCACCCCTCCACTTT. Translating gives CASSLAPQGNSPLHF.

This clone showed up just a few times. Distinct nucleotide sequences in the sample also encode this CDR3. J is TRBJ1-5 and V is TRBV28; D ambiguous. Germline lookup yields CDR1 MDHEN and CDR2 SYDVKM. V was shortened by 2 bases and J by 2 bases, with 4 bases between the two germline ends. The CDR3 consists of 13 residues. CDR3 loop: CASSLIGNQPQHF. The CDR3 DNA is TGTGCCAGCAGTTTAATAGGCAATCAGCCCCAGCATTTT.

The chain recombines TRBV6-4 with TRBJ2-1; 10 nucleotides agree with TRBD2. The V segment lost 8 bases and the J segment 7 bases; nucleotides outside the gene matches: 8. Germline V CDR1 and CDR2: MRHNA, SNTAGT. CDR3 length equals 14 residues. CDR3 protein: CASGRIAGGNEQFF. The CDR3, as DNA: TGTGCCAGCGGGCGGATAGCGGGGGGTAATGAGCAGTTCTTC.

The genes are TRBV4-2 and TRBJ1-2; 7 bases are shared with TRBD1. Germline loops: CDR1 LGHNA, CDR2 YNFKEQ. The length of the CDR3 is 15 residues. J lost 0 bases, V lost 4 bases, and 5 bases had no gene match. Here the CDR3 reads CASSLTGAPNYGYTF. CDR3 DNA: TGTGCCAGCAGCCTTACAGGGGCCCCTAACTATGGCTACACCTTC.

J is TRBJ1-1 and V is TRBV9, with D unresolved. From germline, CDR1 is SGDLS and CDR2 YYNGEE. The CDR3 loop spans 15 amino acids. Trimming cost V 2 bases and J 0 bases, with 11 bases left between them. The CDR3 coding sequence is TGTGCCAGCAGCGTTAGGTACAGAATGAACACTGAAGCTTTCTTT. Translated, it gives CASSVRYRMNTEAFF. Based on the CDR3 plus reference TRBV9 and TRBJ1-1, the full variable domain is DSGVTQTPKHLITATGQRVTLRCSPRSGDLSVYWYQQSLDQGLQFLIQYYNGEERAKGNILERFSAQQFPDLHSELNLSSLELGDSALYFCASSVRYRMNTEAFFGQGTRLTVV.

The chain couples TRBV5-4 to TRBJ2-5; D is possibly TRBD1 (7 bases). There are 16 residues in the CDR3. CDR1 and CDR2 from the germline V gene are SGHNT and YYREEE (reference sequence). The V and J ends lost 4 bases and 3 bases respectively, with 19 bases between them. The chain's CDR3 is CASSAPSQGRKETQYF. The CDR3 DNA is TGTGCCAGCAGCGCCCCCTCACAGGGGAGGAAAGAGACCCAGTACTTC. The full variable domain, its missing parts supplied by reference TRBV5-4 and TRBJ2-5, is ETGVTQSPTHLIKTRGQQVTLRCSSQSGHNTVSWYQQALGQGPQFIFQYYREEENGRGNFPPRFSGLQFPNYSSELNVNALELDDSALYLCASSAPSQGRKETQYFGPGTRLLVL.

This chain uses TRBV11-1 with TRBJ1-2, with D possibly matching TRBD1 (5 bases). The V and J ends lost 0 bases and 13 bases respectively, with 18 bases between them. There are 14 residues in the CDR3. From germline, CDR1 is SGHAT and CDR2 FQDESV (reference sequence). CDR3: CASSLATGTGGSTF. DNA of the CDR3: TGTGCCAGCAGCTTAGCGACCGGGACGGGAGGGTCCACCTTC.

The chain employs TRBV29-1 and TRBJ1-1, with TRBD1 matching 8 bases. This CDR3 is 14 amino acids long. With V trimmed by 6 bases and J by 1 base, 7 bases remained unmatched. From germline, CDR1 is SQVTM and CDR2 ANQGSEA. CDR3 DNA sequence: TGCAGCGTACTCAGGGGGCTGACGAACACTGAAGCTTTCTTT. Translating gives CSVLRGLTNTEAFF.

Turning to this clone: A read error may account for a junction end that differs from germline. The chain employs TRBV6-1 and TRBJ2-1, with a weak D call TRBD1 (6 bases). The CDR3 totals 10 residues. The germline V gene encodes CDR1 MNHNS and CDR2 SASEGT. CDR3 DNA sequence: TGTGCCGATGGGGACAACGAGCAGTTCTTC. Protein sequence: CADGDNEQFF.

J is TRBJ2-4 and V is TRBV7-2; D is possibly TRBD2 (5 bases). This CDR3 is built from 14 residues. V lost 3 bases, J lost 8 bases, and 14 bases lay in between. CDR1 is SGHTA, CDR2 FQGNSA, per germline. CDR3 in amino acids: CASSLKTIQDIQYF. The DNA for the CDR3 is TGTGCCAGCAGCTTGAAGACTATTCAAGACATTCAGTACTTC.

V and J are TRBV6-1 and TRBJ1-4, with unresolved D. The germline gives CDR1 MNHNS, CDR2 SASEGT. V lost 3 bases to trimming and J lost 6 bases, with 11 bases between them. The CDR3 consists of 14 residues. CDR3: CASSDGGLDEKLFF. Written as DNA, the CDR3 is TGTGCCAGCAGTGATGGAGGGTTAGATGAAAAACTGTTTTTT.

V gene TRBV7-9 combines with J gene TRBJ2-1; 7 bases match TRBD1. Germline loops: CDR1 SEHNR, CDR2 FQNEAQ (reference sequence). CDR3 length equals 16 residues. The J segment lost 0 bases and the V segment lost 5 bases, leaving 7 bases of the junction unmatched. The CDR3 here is CASSIRQGSSYNEQFF. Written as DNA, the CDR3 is TGTGCCAGCAGCATTAGACAGGGTAGCTCCTACAATGAGCAGTTCTTC.

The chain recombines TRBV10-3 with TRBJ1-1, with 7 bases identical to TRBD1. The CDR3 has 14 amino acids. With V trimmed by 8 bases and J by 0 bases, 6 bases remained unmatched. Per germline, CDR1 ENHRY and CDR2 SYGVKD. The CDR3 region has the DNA TGTGCCATCGGGACAGTCCATCTGAACACTGAAGCTTTCTTT. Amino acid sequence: CAIGTVHLNTEAFF.

The chain's CDR3 is CASSAHRGGYTF. The CDR3 DNA sequence: TGTGCCAGCAGCGCGCACAGGGGTGGCTACACCTTC. The chain uses TRBV9 and TRBJ1-2; 7 positions match TRBD1. The germline V gene encodes CDR1 SGDLS and CDR2 YYNGEE. This CDR3 region has 12 residues. V was clipped by 3 bases and J by 7 bases; unmatched bases: 3.

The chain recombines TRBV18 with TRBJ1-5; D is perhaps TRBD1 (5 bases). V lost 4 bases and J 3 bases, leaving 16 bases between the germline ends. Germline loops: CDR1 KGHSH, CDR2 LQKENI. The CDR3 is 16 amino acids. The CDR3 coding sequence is TGTGCCAGCTCACAAAATTCCCGGGACTACAATCAGCCCCAGCATTTT. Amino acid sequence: CASSQNSRDYNQPQHF. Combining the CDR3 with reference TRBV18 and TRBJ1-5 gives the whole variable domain NAGVMQNPRHLVRRRGQEARLRCSPMKGHSHVYWYRQLPEEGLKFMVYLQKENIIDESGMPKERFSAEFPKEGPSILRIQQVVRGDSAAYFCASSQNSRDYNQPQHFGDGTRLSIL.

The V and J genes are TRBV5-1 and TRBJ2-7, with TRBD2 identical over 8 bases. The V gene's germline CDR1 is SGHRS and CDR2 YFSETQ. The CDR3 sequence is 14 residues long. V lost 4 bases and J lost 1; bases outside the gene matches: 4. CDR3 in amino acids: CASSVSGESYEQYF. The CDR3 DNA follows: TGCGCCAGCAGCGTTAGCGGGGAATCCTACGAGCAGTACTTC.

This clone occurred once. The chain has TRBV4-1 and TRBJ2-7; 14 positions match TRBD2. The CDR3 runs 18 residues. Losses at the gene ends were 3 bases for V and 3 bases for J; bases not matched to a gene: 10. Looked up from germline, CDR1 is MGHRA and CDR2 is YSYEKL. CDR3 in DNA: TGCGCCAGCAGCCACCAGACTAGCGGGAGGGCCAGGATCTACGAGCAGTACTTC. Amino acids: CASSHQTSGRARIYEQYF.

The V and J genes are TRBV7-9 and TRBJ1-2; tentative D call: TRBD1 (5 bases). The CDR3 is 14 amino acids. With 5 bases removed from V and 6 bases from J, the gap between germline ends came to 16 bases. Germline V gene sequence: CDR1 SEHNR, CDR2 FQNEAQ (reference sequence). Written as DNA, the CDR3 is TGTGCCAGCAGCCTAGGGAGGGGAAGTCATGGCTACACCTTC. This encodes CASSLGRGSHGYTF.

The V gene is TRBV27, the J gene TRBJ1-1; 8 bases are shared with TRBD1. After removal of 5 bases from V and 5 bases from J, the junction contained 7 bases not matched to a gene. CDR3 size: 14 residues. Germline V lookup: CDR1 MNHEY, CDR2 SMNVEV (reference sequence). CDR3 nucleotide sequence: TGTGCCAGCAGTATGGACAGGGTGAGGACTGAAGCTTTCTTT. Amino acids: CASSMDRVRTEAFF.

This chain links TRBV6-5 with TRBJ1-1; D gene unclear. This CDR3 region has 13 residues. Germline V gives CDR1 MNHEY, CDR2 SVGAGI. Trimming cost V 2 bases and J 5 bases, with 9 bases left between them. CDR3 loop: CASSYPGGTEAFF. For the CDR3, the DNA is TGTGCCAGCAGTTACCCTGGAGGGACTGAAGCTTTCTTT.